This entry is about one T cell receptor beta chain. The antigen remains unidentified. The data originate from a study of cytotoxic CD8 clonotypes in ibrutinib-treated CLL. Background on the study: Overall, around 25 responses were partial and 2 complete; following median about 69 months, around 15 patients stayed remitted and some 12 progressed. An average of around 250,000 productive templates and tens of thousands of productive rearrangements was obtained per sample.

Germline loops: CDR1 MNHEY, CDR2 SVGAGI. The CDR3 is 14 amino acids. V lost 6 bases, J lost 5 bases, and 8 bases stayed unmatched. The assay was immunoSEQ multiplex PCR, and TCRdb's table has in-frame clones only and misses some. This sample yields 65,000 to 85,000 clones, of which around four fifths are seen a single time; less than 40% belongs to the top ten. Study-level findings and limits: Public clonotypes (which were uncommon) either contracted or remained stable on treatment. Higher clonality was seen at ibrutinib response and a return toward baseline at progression.

This TCR was recovered from a human donor with chronic lymphocytic leukemia. The input for sequencing was PBMCs, taken after 24 months of ibrutinib treatment. The chain combines TRBV6-5 with TRBJ2-5, with 8 bases lining up with TRBD1. The CDR3 bases are TGTGCCAGCAGGTCCGACAGGGGTGTTGAGACCCAGTACTTC. This translates into CASRSDRGVETQYF.